The clone carrying this T cell receptor beta chain came up a few times. These data belong to a study of CD8+ T cells in alopecia areata. cDNA serving as the sequencing template came from extracted, reverse transcribed RNA. The protocol was immunoSEQ multiplex PCR, while the TCRdb copy is restricted to in-frame clones and leaves out a portion. The data contain over 150,000 clones, roughly 60% of them seen just once; the ten biggest clones take up around 1.8%. The sample in question was CD4+ T cells sorted from blood, obtained at week 0. The TCR was taken from a human donor with alopecia areata.

This CDR3 is CASRTGEGYTF. The CDR3 nucleotides read TGTGCCAGCAGGACAGGGGAAGGCTACACCTTC. The chain joins TRBV2 to TRBJ1-2; the match to TRBD1 covers 8 bases. V lost 6 bases, J lost 8 bases, and 2 bases stayed unmatched. The CDR3 length is 11 residues. Germline CDR1 reads SNHLY; CDR2 reads FYNNEI. Full variable domain (outside the CDR3, taken from reference TRBV2 and TRBJ1-2): EPEVTQTPSHQVTQMGQEVILRCVPISNHLYFYWYRQILGQKVEFLVSFYNNEISEKSEIFDDQFSVERPDGSNFTLKIRSTKLEDSAMYFCASRTGEGYTFGSGTRLTVV.